The entry below describes one T cell receptor (beta chain). Its antigen is not known. This entry is derived from a study of OX40 agonist ivuxolimab in advanced cancers. In the study overall: Patients achieving partial responses numbered three: one hepatocellular carcinoma case and two cutaneous melanoma cases.

CDR3 length: 12 amino acids. Germline loops: CDR1 MNHEY, CDR2 SVGAGI. The ends were cut back, 10 bases at V and 2 bases at J, with 12 bases in the middle. Assay: immunoSEQ multiplex PCR; the TCRdb copy retains only in-frame clones and omits some. The sample records 55,000 to 90,000 clones, around 90% being singletons. Study findings and constraints: Among the lowest peripheral clonal expansion occurred in 0.1-3.0 mg/kg partial responders.

A history of autoimmune disease or systemic immunosuppression excluded patients. Drawing of blood for sampling happened at baseline, at cycle 4 day 1, and at cycle 7 day 1. This receptor was obtained from an adult with an advanced solid tumor such as melanoma, head and neck, liver or kidney cancer. Sequencing was performed on CD4+ or CD8+ T cells sorted from blood, taken in a trial of the OX40 agonist ivuxolimab. This rearrangement joins TRBV6-5 to TRBJ2-7; TRBD2 is a possible D gene (5 bases). CDR3 region: CATGRGPYEQYF. CDR3 nucleotide sequence: TGTGCCACCGGCAGAGGGCCCTACGAGCAGTACTTC.